What follows are 22 T cell receptor beta chains derived from one specimen sequenced in a study of CD8+ T cells in alopecia areata. Treatment denoted: oral pan-JAK inhibitor, 5-10 mg twice daily. Extraction of RNA preceded its reverse transcription into cDNA, which served as the sequencing template. This table comes from immunoSEQ multiplex PCR, and its TCRdb copy is limited to in-frame clones, with some not included. This table holds about 190,000 clones, 60% found once. This sample comprised CD4+ T cells sorted from blood, obtained at week 24, from a patient treated with tofacitinib. The receptor source for this set is a human donor with alopecia areata.

In its sample, this clone was seen a few times. The V call is TRBV10-2, the J call TRBJ2-5; a weak D match, TRBD1 (6 bases). From germline, CDR1 is WSHSY and CDR2 SAAADI. V was clipped by 3 bases and J by 3 bases, with 17 bases between them. The CDR3 sequence is 16 residues long. CDR3 amino acids: CASSDPTGHQKETQYF. Written as DNA, the CDR3 is TGCGCCAGCAGTGACCCGACAGGACACCAGAAAGAGACCCAGTACTTC.

The chain links TRBV27 to TRBJ2-6, with a tentative D call TRBD2 (5 bases). Deletions cut 5 bases from V and 2 bases from J, with 10 bases between. The length of the CDR3 is 15 residues. Germline CDR1 is MNHEY and CDR2 is SMNVEV (reference sequence). In DNA, the CDR3 is TGTGCCAGCAGTAAGAGGACTGCTGGGGCCAACGTCCTGACTTTC. The encoded protein is CASSKRTAGANVLTF.

V gene TRBV5-1 combines with J gene TRBJ2-5, with D hard to call. The ends were cut back, 4 bases at V and 9 bases at J, with 16 bases in the middle. The CDR3 is 13 amino acids. Germline V gene lookup returns CDR1 SGHRS and CDR2 YFSETQ. CDR3 amino acids: CASSPEIPRAQYF. The CDR3 nucleotides are TGCGCCAGCAGCCCCGAAATCCCAAGGGCCCAGTACTTC.

This clone came up a few times. The chain combines TRBV28 with TRBJ2-7, with 7 bases that match TRBD1. V was pared by 5 bases and J by 8 bases, with 3 bases of the junction left unmatched. Per the germline V gene, CDR1 is MDHEN and CDR2 is SYDVKM. The length of the CDR3 is 11 residues. CDR3 sequence reads: CASSPRGQQYF. CDR3 in DNA: TGTGCCAGCAGTCCGAGGGGGCAGCAGTACTTC. The full variable domain, completed using reference TRBV28 and TRBJ2-7, is DVKVTQSSRYLVKRTGEKVFLECVQDMDHENMFWYRQDPGLGLRLIYFSYDVKMKEKGDIPEGYSVSREKKERFSLILESASTNQTSMYLCASSPRGQQYFGPGTRLTVT.

The chain uses TRBV29-1 and TRBJ2-7, with D perhaps matching TRBD1 (6 bases). Looked up from germline, CDR1 is SQVTM and CDR2 is ANQGSEA. Trimming shortened V by 7 bases and J by 2 bases, and 12 bases separated the two germline ends. This CDR3 has 12 residues. This CDR3 is CSARTAAYEQYF. CDR3 DNA: TGCAGCGCTAGGACAGCAGCCTACGAGCAGTACTTC.

This CDR3 is CASTGQGADSPLHF. The DNA for the CDR3 is TGTGCCAGCACGGGACAGGGGGCTGATTCACCCCTCCACTTT. The chain employs TRBV2 and TRBJ1-6; 12 bases match TRBD1. The length of the CDR3 is 14 residues. Losses at the gene ends were 7 bases for V and 8 bases for J; bases not matched to a gene: 3. CDR1 is SNHLY, CDR2 FYNNEI, per germline.

V usage is TRBV4-3 and J usage is TRBJ2-1, with D hard to call. Germline assignment: CDR1 LGHNA and CDR2 YSLEER. The CDR3 contains 16 residues. The V end was cut by 1 base, the J end by 0 bases, with 10 bases between. DNA of the CDR3: TGCGCCAGCAGCCAAGGAGAGTTCAGCTCCTACAATGAGCAGTTCTTC. It translates to CASSQGEFSSYNEQFF.

The CDR3 nucleotides read TGTGCCAGCCGAGACTCCGACAGCTCTGGCTACACCTTC. Translated, it gives CASRDSDSSGYTF. The chain uses TRBV2 and TRBJ1-2; possibly TRBD1 for D (5 bases). This CDR3 has 13 amino acids. Trimming pared 8 bases from V and 7 bases from J, leaving 17 bases between. Germline CDR1 SNHLY, CDR2 FYNNEI.

The chain employs TRBV29-1 and TRBJ2-1, with D possibly being TRBD1 (6 bases). CDR1 SQVTM and CDR2 ANQGSEA come from the germline V gene. Trimming took 1 base from V and 3 from J, leaving 13 bases between them. The CDR3 has 15 amino acids. The CDR3: CSVEGVRGFYNEQFF. The CDR3 DNA reads TGCAGCGTTGAAGGGGTCAGGGGCTTCTACAATGAGCAGTTCTTC.

The CDR3 nucleotides are TGCGCCAGCAGCCAAGGAGCGGCCCAAGAGACCCAGTACTTC. This encodes CASSQGAAQETQYF. The chain couples TRBV4-1 to TRBJ2-5; D perhaps matches TRBD2 (5 bases). This CDR3 comprises 14 residues. V was shortened by 1 base and J by 1 base, with 7 bases between the two germline ends. Germline V gives CDR1 MGHRA, CDR2 YSYEKL.

This clone was recorded a few times. The V and J genes are TRBV29-1 and TRBJ1-4; D is ambiguous. Trimming cost V 4 bases and J 4 bases, with 10 bases left between them. CDR3 length: 13 residues. Germline CDR1 and CDR2: SQVTM and ANQGSEA. The CDR3 spells CSVGAAVNEKLFF. CDR3 nucleotide sequence: TGCAGCGTTGGAGCAGCAGTTAATGAAAAACTGTTTTTT.

The chain recombines TRBV4-3 with TRBJ2-2; D is possibly TRBD2 (5 bases). Germline CDR1 is LGHNA and CDR2 is YSLEER. The length of the CDR3 is 16 residues. V was clipped by 0 bases and J by 5 bases, with 13 bases between them. The CDR3 reads CASSQERGLGTGELFF. The CDR3 nucleotides are TGCGCCAGCAGCCAAGAAAGAGGACTGGGGACCGGGGAGCTGTTTTTT.

The chain is built from TRBV6-5 and TRBJ2-7; D may be TRBD1 (7 bases). Trimming removed 5 bases from V and 6 bases from J, with 20 bases in between. Germline V CDR1 and CDR2: MNHEY, SVGAGI. The CDR3 totals 15 residues. CDR3 amino acids: CASSLHQGVGSEQYF. The CDR3, as DNA: TGTGCCAGCAGTCTACACCAGGGGGTCGGGAGCGAGCAGTACTTC.

There are a few counts of this clone. The CDR3 region is CASSLGSRPTDTQYF. The CDR3 nucleotides are TGTGCCAGCAGCTTAGGCTCCCGACCCACCGATACGCAGTATTTT. The chain recombines TRBV11-2 with TRBJ2-3, with D hard to call. CDR1 SGHAT and CDR2 FQNNGV come from the germline V gene. Trimming stripped 1 base from V and 6 bases from J, with 14 bases between. CDR3 length equals 15 residues.

The rearrangement uses TRBV5-1 and TRBJ1-1; D is unresolved. Trimming left V 0 bases short and J 5 bases short, with 14 bases between. Germline V gene data show CDR1 as SGHRS and CDR2 as YFSETQ. The CDR3 extends over 15 amino acids. The CDR3 coding sequence is TGCGCCAGCAGCTTGGAAGGTCGGGGTATGACTGAAGCTTTCTTT. It translates to CASSLEGRGMTEAFF.

This clone was detected only a few times. The chain carries TRBV30 and TRBJ1-2; TRBD1 might be the D (5 bases). V lost 3 bases, J lost 4 bases, and 6 bases lay in between. The CDR3 sequence is 11 residues long. CDR1 is GTSNPN and CDR2 is SVGIG in the germline V gene (reference sequence). This CDR3 is CAWRGLYGYTF. CDR3 nucleotide sequence: TGTGCCTGGAGGGGACTCTATGGCTACACCTTC. Based on the CDR3 plus reference TRBV30 and TRBJ1-2, the full variable domain is SQTIHQWPATLVQPVGSPLSLECTVEGTSNPNLYWYRQAAGRGLQLLFYSVGIGQISSEVPQNLSASRPQDRQFILSSKKLLLSDSGFYLCAWRGLYGYTFGSGTRLTVV.

This sequence joins TRBV9 and TRBJ2-1; maybe TRBD1 (6 bases). The CDR3 spans 15 residues. V lost 0 bases to trimming and J lost 5 bases, with 12 bases between them. Germline V CDR1 and CDR2: SGDLS, YYNGEE. The CDR3 here is CASSVAWSGDNEQFF. The CDR3 bases are TGTGCCAGCAGCGTAGCCTGGTCAGGGGACAATGAGCAGTTCTTC.

The rearrangement joins TRBV5-1 to TRBJ1-2; D unresolved. V lost 4 bases and J lost 2, with 18 bases in between. CDR3 length: 16 residues. The V gene's germline CDR1 is SGHRS and CDR2 YFSETQ. As DNA, the CDR3 is TGCGCCAGCAGCCTGCCCCTCCGGGGATCAAACTATGGCTACACCTTC. As protein: CASSLPLRGSNYGYTF.

The V and J genes are TRBV5-6 and TRBJ1-2; unclear D gene. The CDR3 is 11 residues long. The germline CDR1 and CDR2 sequences are SGHDT and YYEEEE. Trimming removed 6 bases from V and 3 bases from J, with 6 bases in between. The DNA for the CDR3 is TGTGCCAGCAAAGGGCACTATGGCTACACCTTC. This translates into CASKGHYGYTF.

The chain links TRBV5-1 to TRBJ1-6; 11 bases fit TRBD1. V shed 4 bases, J shed 10 bases, and the junction held 13 bases outside the gene matches. CDR3 size: 17 residues. The germline V gene has CDR1 SGHRS and CDR2 YFSETQ. The CDR3 reads CASSPGQGAIANSPLHF. CDR3 DNA: TGCGCCAGCAGCCCAGGACAGGGGGCGATTGCGAACTCACCCCTCCACTTT.

The chain employs TRBV10-3 and TRBJ1-2; TRBD1 matches at 8 bases. Germline V gene data show CDR1 as ENHRY and CDR2 as SYGVKD. The CDR3 runs to 13 residues. With 11 bases clipped from V and 4 bases from J, the junction kept 9 bases outside the gene matches. The CDR3 region is CAVPTGVGYGYTF. For the CDR3, the DNA is TGTGCCGTACCGACAGGGGTCGGCTATGGCTACACCTTC.

V is TRBV18 and J is TRBJ2-2; 7 bases are a match to TRBD2. The V gene end was trimmed by 2 bases and the J gene end by 7 bases; junction bases not matched to a gene: 10. This CDR3 is 16 amino acids long. Germline V gene data show CDR1 as KGHSH and CDR2 as LQKENI. The CDR3 DNA follows: TGTGCCAGCTCACCATTCCAGCGGGGTCGAGACGGGGAGCTGTTTTTT. This translates into CASSPFQRGRDGELFF. The entire variable domain, with the rest obtained from reference TRBV18 and TRBJ2-2, is as follows: NAGVMQNPRHLVRRRGQEARLRCSPMKGHSHVYWYRQLPEEGLKFMVYLQKENIIDESGMPKERFSAEFPKEGPSILRIQQVVRGDSAAYFCASSPFQRGRDGELFFGEGSRLTVL.